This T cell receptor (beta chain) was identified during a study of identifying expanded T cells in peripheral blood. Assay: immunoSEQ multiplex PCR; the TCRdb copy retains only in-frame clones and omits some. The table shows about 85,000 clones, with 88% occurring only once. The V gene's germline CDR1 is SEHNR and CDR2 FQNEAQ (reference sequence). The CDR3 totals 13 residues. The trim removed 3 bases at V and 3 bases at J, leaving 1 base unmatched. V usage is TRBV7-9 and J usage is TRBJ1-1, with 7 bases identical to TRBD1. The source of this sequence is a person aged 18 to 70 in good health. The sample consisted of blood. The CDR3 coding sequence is TGTGCCAGCAGCTTTACAGGGGACACTGAAGCTTTCTTT. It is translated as CASSFTGDTEAFF.